The clone carrying this T cell receptor (beta chain) was recorded a few times. Antigen specificity is unknown. This sample was included in a study of glioma-infiltrating T cells. Findings and limits, study-wide: Patients with low tissue-blood divergence carried a signature set of shared blood CDR3 motifs.

The iRepertoire nested amplicon-rescue multiplex PCR amplified TCR alpha and beta CDR3s from RNA. TCRdb analysed the multiplex PCR reads with MiXCR anew, one entry per CDR3 protein. The sample contains about 410,000 distinct CDR3 sequences, roughly two fifths of which appear only once. In germline, CDR1 is MNHEY, CDR2 SMNVEV (reference sequence). There are 16 residues in the CDR3. The V and J ends lost 6 bases and 7 bases, in that order; junction bases with no gene match: 15. The chain uses TRBV27 and TRBJ2-1, with 7 bases lining up with TRBD2. The specimen was glioma tissue, nonneoplastic brain tissue, or PBMCs (not recorded which). The TCR sequence derives from a human donor with low-grade glioma or glioblastoma, undergoing nonglioma brain surgery, or in good health (not recorded which). DNA for the CDR3: TGTGCCAGCAGGGCCAGGGTGGGCGGGAGATTTAATGAGCAGTTCTTC. Protein product: CASRARVGGRFNEQFF.